The source of this TCR beta chain is a study of blood T cell repertoires in COVID-19. Study-level information: The United States, Italy and Spain supplied acute and convalescent COVID-19 samples.

Comment on this clone: At one of its ends the junction is not consistent with the germline gene, which may arise from a read error.

Participants were aged roughly 18 to 89 years from around 24 US areas. Clinical histories supplied by participants themselves formed the basis of cohort assignment. Recovery among Cohort 3 donors was established by two negative PCRs, clearance, or symptom resolution. Only in-frame clones appear in the TCRdb table, and some are missing; sequencing was by immunoSEQ multiplex PCR. Among 300,000 to 350,000 clones, 89% were seen once, and the ten largest hold just under 9.5%. This TCR was sampled from a woman younger than 45 who had recovered from COVID-19. Specimen: PBMCs or T cells enriched from blood (not recorded which).

CDR3 in DNA: TGTGCCAACTGTGGCCCCCTTCCGGCGCGGTTC. It translates to CANCGPLPARF. This rearrangement joins TRBV19 to TRBJ2-7, with D hard to call. This CDR3 has 11 residues. Germline loops: CDR1 LNHDA, CDR2 SQIVND (reference sequence).